The 9 T cell receptor beta chains in this list originate from one sample, sequenced in a study of identical twins. TCRdb reanalysed the 5' RACE reads using MiXCR and keeps one entry per CDR3 protein. The sample holds 300,000 to 400,000 distinct CDR3 sequences, approximately 10% seen once. Sequencing was carried out using naive T cells sorted from blood. The receptor set was obtained from a woman between 45 and 65 years old in good health.

This clonotype showed up many times. The chain joins TRBV20-1 to TRBJ2-3; D uncertain. The CDR3 covers 12 residues. Germline V gene lookup returns CDR1 DFQATT and CDR2 SNEGSKA (reference sequence). V was shortened by 1 base and J by 4 bases, with 6 bases between the two germline ends. The CDR3 sequence: CSARVSADTQYF. The CDR3 nucleotides read TGCAGTGCTAGAGTTTCGGCAGATACGCAGTATTTT.

In this sample, this clonotype turned up a few times. This sequence joins TRBV7-9 and TRBJ2-3; D is unclear. Germline loops: CDR1 SEHNR, CDR2 FQNEAQ (reference sequence). This CDR3 has 15 residues. Trimming pared 4 bases from V and 6 bases from J, leaving 17 bases between. The CDR3 coding sequence is TGTGCCAGCAGCTCGACTTCTAAGCCCGCGGATACGCAGTATTTT. It yields the protein CASSSTSKPADTQYF. Together with reference TRBV7-9 and TRBJ2-3, the CDR3 gives the full variable domain: DTGVSQNPRHKITKRGQNVTFRCDPISEHNRLYWYRQTLGQGPEFLTYFQNEAQLEKSRLLSDRFSAERPKGSFSTLEIQRTEQGDSAMYLCASSSTSKPADTQYFGPGTRLTVL.

This clonotype was counted between two and nine times. The chain joins TRBV24-1 to TRBJ2-5, with 10 nucleotides matching TRBD1. The trim removed 7 bases at V and 5 bases at J, leaving 12 bases unmatched. This CDR3 spans 16 amino acids. Germline values: CDR1 KGHDR, CDR2 SFDVKD. As DNA, the CDR3 is TGTGCCACCAGGCCGCCGGGACAGGGGTTGCGGGAGACCCAGTACTTC. Its protein is CATRPPGQGLRETQYF.

The sample holds many counts of this clonotype. The CDR3 region is CASSQDHPTVMNTEAFF. In nucleotides, the CDR3 is TGCGCCAGCAGCCAAGATCACCCGACAGTCATGAACACTGAAGCTTTCTTT. This chain uses TRBV4-1 with TRBJ1-1; weak D call: TRBD1 (5 bases). The V gene lost 0 bases and the J gene lost 0 bases, with 14 bases spanning the gap. The CDR3 length is 17 residues. Per the germline V gene, CDR1 is MGHRA and CDR2 is YSYEKL.

This clonotype was counted only a few times. This chain joins TRBV20-1 and TRBJ1-4; D unclear. V shed 5 bases and J shed 0 bases, with 7 bases lying between them. The CDR3 consists of 13 residues. Germline V gives CDR1 DFQATT, CDR2 SNEGSKA (reference sequence). The CDR3 is CSAQPATNEKLFF. The CDR3 DNA follows: TGCAGTGCTCAGCCCGCAACTAATGAAAAACTGTTTTTT.

V is TRBV5-1 and J is TRBJ2-2, with D hard to call. Germline CDR1 reads SGHRS; CDR2 reads YFSETQ. The V and J ends lost 4 bases and 0 bases respectively, with 7 bases between them. The CDR3 sequence is 14 residues long. The CDR3 loop is CASSPYANTGELFF. The CDR3, as DNA: TGCGCCAGCAGCCCGTACGCGAACACCGGGGAGCTGTTTTTT.

The V gene is TRBV5-5, the J gene TRBJ2-1; TRBD2 aligns across 7 bases. CDR3 length equals 15 residues. The ends lost 6 bases at V and 0 bases at J; junction bases unmatched: 6. Germline V gene lookup returns CDR1 SGHKS and CDR2 YYEKEE (reference sequence). In nucleotides, the CDR3 is TGTGCCAGCAACCTAGCGGAGCCCTCCTACAATGAGCAGTTCTTC. Translation gives CASNLAEPSYNEQFF.

The V call is TRBV7-8, the J call TRBJ1-3; no clear D gene. V lost 5 bases, J lost 0 bases, and 8 bases lay in between. Germline V gene lookup returns CDR1 SGHVS and CDR2 FQNEAQ. This CDR3 region has 14 residues. The CDR3 is CASSRRDSGNTIYF. The DNA for the CDR3 is TGTGCCAGCAGCCGAAGGGACTCTGGAAACACCATATATTTT.

This clonotype was seen ten or more times. The chain combines TRBV7-8 with TRBJ1-1, with D maybe TRBD1 (5 bases). With 4 bases removed from V and 5 bases from J, the gap between germline ends came to 14 bases. CDR3 length: 14 residues. From germline, CDR1 is SGHVS and CDR2 FQNEAQ. As DNA, the CDR3 is TGTGCCAGCAGCTCGCCCGGGGGTGGGACTGAAGCTTTCTTT. Translated, it gives CASSSPGGGTEAFF.